The rows below give T cell receptor beta chains drawn from one sample of a study of Ad26.COV2.S vaccination and SARS-CoV-2 variants. Produced via immunoSEQ multiplex PCR; TCRdb's table is partial and in-frame only. The table has about 400,000 clones, about four fifths seen once. The sample in question was peripheral blood, obtained in a trial of Ad26.COV2.S vaccine versus placebo. The receptors shown here come from a person between 18 and 65 years old who received the Ad26.COV2.S COVID-19 vaccine or a placebo. The CDR3 runs from the conserved cysteine through the conserved F or W. The order of the fields is CDR3 protein, V gene.

CASCRSPLDGYTF TRBV18
CASSTAGTGNYGYTF TRBV19
CASSSGQRNTIYF TRBV11-1
CASSVGDTIYF TRBV9
CASSLTGFSVTELFF TRBV5-1
CASSSPFDRGTEQYF TRBV14
CASSADRLNTEAFF TRBV7-6
CASSLRQGNNEQFF TRBV7-9
CASRGIVQETQYF TRBV6-5
CASSLKSTPTSTDTQYF TRBV5-6
CASSQDRSRLNTEAFF TRBV4-1
CASSGTHKTSPLHF TRBV18
CASSIKGGYNYGYTF TRBV19
CSVGLAGGRQETQYF TRBV29-1
CASSFFNQPQHF TRBV5-6
CASSQDVGPRVVYEQYF TRBV4-2
CASSHYRRFNEQFF TRBV19
CASSESSDTQYF TRBV6-1
CASSRRQGPYEQYF TRBV3-1/TRBV3-2
CASSLQDRAFF TRBV11-3
CASSQLSEKLFF TRBV3-1/TRBV3-2
CASSQERLAAYEQYF TRBV4-3
CASSLKRNQPQHF TRBV27
CASSFDVVGRGTEAFF TRBV6-2/TRBV6-3
CASSEAFGRDEQFF TRBV6-1
CASNKPGGDTQYF TRBV7-6
CASSYGDRSLWGYTF TRBV6-5
CASSLQETQYF TRBV2
CASSIPTGFNYGYTF TRBV19